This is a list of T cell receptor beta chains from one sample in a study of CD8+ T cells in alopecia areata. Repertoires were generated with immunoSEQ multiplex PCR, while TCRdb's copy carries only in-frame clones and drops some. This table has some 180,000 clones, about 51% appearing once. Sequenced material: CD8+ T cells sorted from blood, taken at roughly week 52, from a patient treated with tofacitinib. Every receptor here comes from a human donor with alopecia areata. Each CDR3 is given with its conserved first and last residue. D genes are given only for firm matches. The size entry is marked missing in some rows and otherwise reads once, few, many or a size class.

CDR3: CASSLLNSGANVLTF
DNA: TGTGCCAGCAGCTTGTTGAACTCTGGGGCCAACGTCCTGACTTTC
D: NA
J: TRBJ2-6
size: NA
V: TRBV5-6

CDR3: CASSRTPDPSNEQFF
DNA: TGCGCCAGCAGCCGCACTCCGGACCCTTCGAATGAGCAGTTCTTC
D: NA
J: TRBJ2-1
size: NA
V: TRBV5-1

CDR3: CSARDRRGGDF
DNA: TGCAGTGCTAGAGATCGGCGGGGGGGCGATTTT
D: TRBD2
J: TRBJ2-3
size: few
V: TRBV20-1

CDR3: CASSPGRGFTDTQYF
DNA: TGCGCCAGCAGCCCGGGACGGGGCTTCACAGATACGCAGTATTTT
D: NA
J: TRBJ2-3
size: NA
V: TRBV5-1

CDR3: CAWSLPPFSNQPQHF
DNA: TGTGCCTGGAGTCTCCCCCCCTTTAGCAATCAGCCCCAGCATTTT
D: NA
J: TRBJ1-5
size: NA
V: TRBV30

CDR3: CASSSTGNSGANVLTF
DNA: TGTGCCAGCAGCTCGACAGGGAACTCTGGGGCCAACGTCCTGACTTTC
D: TRBD1
J: TRBJ2-6
size: NA
V: TRBV7-9

CDR3: CASRLQGNSNQPQHF
DNA: TGTGCCAGCAGGCTACAGGGTAATAGCAATCAGCCCCAGCATTTT
D: NA
J: TRBJ1-5
size: once
V: TRBV5-6

CDR3: CASAPDRVDGYTF
DNA: TGTGCCAGCGCCCCCGACAGGGTAGATGGCTACACCTTC
D: TRBD1
J: TRBJ1-2
size: NA
V: TRBV27

CDR3: CAWSELDNEQFF
DNA: TGTGCCTGGAGTGAACTAGACAATGAGCAGTTCTTC
D: NA
J: TRBJ2-1
size: few
V: TRBV30

CDR3: CASSLMRTGLNYGYTF
DNA: TGTGCCAGCAGCTTAATGCGGACAGGGCTCAACTATGGCTACACCTTC
D: TRBD1
J: TRBJ1-2
size: NA
V: TRBV7-2

CDR3: CASSPAGTGPYEQYF
DNA: TGTGCCAGCAGCCCGGCCGGGACAGGGCCCTACGAGCAGTACTTC
D: TRBD1
J: TRBJ2-7
size: NA
V: TRBV7-6

CDR3: CAISDPGNEQFF
DNA: TGTGCCATCAGTGATCCGGGCAATGAGCAGTTCTTC
D: NA
J: TRBJ2-1
size: NA
V: TRBV10-3

CDR3: CASRRLAGDPSTDDTQYF
DNA: TGTGCCAGCAGACGACTAGCGGGGGACCCCAGCACAGATGATACGCAGTATTTT
D: TRBD2
J: TRBJ2-3
size: few
V: TRBV27

CDR3: CSVDVGQGYEQYF
DNA: TGCAGCGTTGACGTCGGCCAAGGCTACGAGCAGTACTTC
D: NA
J: TRBJ2-7
size: NA
V: TRBV29-1

CDR3: CAIRSGGATDTQYF
DNA: TGTGCCATCAGAAGCGGGGGGGCCACAGATACGCAGTATTTT
D: TRBD2
J: TRBJ2-3
size: NA
V: TRBV10-3

CDR3: CASSSDGTGGSPLHF
DNA: TGTGCCAGCAGCTCGGATGGCACAGGAGGATCACCCCTCCACTTT
D: NA
J: TRBJ1-6
size: few
V: TRBV7-3

CDR3: CASSFGARLYEQYF
DNA: TGTGCCAGCAGTTTCGGGGCCCGCCTCTACGAGCAGTACTTC
D: NA
J: TRBJ2-7
size: NA
V: TRBV6-6

CDR3: CASSLPGDYEQYF
DNA: TGTGCCAGCAGCTTACCAGGGGATTACGAGCAGTACTTC
D: NA
J: TRBJ2-7
size: NA
V: TRBV7-8

CDR3: CASTTLAGGPDTQYF
DNA: TGTGCCAGCACTACACTAGCGGGGGGGCCAGATACGCAGTATTTT
D: TRBD2
J: TRBJ2-3
size: NA
V: TRBV6-1

CDR3: CASSSGQGYNEQFF
DNA: TGCGCCAGCAGCTCGGGACAGGGGTACAATGAGCAGTTCTTC
D: TRBD1
J: TRBJ2-1
size: NA
V: TRBV5-1

CDR3: CASSLGIGDTQYF
DNA: TGTGCCAGCAGCTTAGGGATCGGGGATACGCAGTATTTT
D: NA
J: TRBJ2-3
size: NA
V: TRBV7-6

CDR3: CASGGVPYNEQFF
DNA: TGTGCCAGCGGTGGGGTGCCCTACAATGAGCAGTTCTTC
D: NA
J: TRBJ2-1
size: NA
V: TRBV9

CDR3: CASSPGYWGSSYNEQFF
DNA: TGTGCCAGCAGCCCTGGTTATTGGGGAAGCTCCTACAATGAGCAGTTCTTC
D: NA
J: TRBJ2-1
size: NA
V: TRBV2

CDR3: CASSSDRGRETQYF
DNA: TGTGCCAGCAGCTCAGACAGGGGGCGGGAGACCCAGTACTTC
D: TRBD1
J: TRBJ2-5
size: few
V: TRBV7-2

CDR3: CASSLGGSGYEQYF
DNA: TGTGCCAGCAGCTTAGGAGGTAGCGGCTACGAGCAGTACTTC
D: NA
J: TRBJ2-7
size: few
V: TRBV13

CDR3: CASSPGQGGQPQHF
DNA: TGCGCCAGCAGTCCGGGACAGGGAGGACAGCCCCAGCATTTT
D: TRBD1
J: TRBJ1-5
size: NA
V: TRBV4-1

CDR3: CASSPPADQETQYF
DNA: TGTGCCAGCAGCCCCCCGGCAGACCAAGAGACCCAGTACTTC
D: NA
J: TRBJ2-5
size: few
V: TRBV11-2

CDR3: CAWSRSTEAFF
DNA: TGTGCCTGGAGCCGGTCCACTGAAGCTTTCTTT
D: NA
J: TRBJ1-1
size: NA
V: TRBV30

CDR3: CASSHTEGTFNEQFF
DNA: TGCGCCAGCAGCCACACCGAGGGGACATTCAATGAGCAGTTCTTC
D: NA
J: TRBJ2-1
size: NA
V: TRBV4-3

CDR3: CAWSVDRSSYEQYF
DNA: TGTGCCTGGAGTGTGGACCGCAGCTCCTACGAGCAGTACTTC
D: NA
J: TRBJ2-7
size: NA
V: TRBV30

CDR3: CASSLGDEQFF
DNA: TGTGCCAGCAGCCTCGGGGATGAGCAGTTCTTC
D: NA
J: TRBJ2-1
size: few
V: TRBV6-6

CDR3: CASSLEPVTEAFF
DNA: TGCGCCAGCAGCTTGGAACCAGTCACTGAAGCTTTCTTT
D: NA
J: TRBJ1-1
size: NA
V: TRBV5-1

CDR3: CASSYGENTGELFF
DNA: TGTGCCAGCAGTTACGGAGAGAACACCGGGGAGCTGTTTTTT
D: NA
J: TRBJ2-2
size: NA
V: TRBV6-5

CDR3: CSVEDTSNYGYTF
DNA: TGCAGCGTTGAGGACACCTCTAACTATGGCTACACCTTC
D: NA
J: TRBJ1-2
size: NA
V: TRBV29-1

CDR3: CASSSLSDTQYF
DNA: TGTGCCAGCAGTTCCCTTTCGGATACGCAGTATTTT
D: NA
J: TRBJ2-3
size: NA
V: TRBV27

CDR3: CASSPLAGFTDTQYF
DNA: TGTGCCAGCAGCCCACTAGCGGGGTTCACAGATACGCAGTATTTT
D: TRBD2
J: TRBJ2-3
size: NA
V: TRBV9

CDR3: CASWSGGNSPLHF
DNA: TGTGCCAGCTGGTCAGGGGGCAATTCACCCCTCCACTTT
D: TRBD1
J: TRBJ1-6
size: few
V: TRBV2

CDR3: CASSPSRGFGQYQPQHF
DNA: TGTGCCAGCAGCCCTTCAAGAGGGTTTGGCCAATATCAGCCCCAGCATTTT
D: NA
J: TRBJ1-5
size: NA
V: TRBV4-2

CDR3: CASSYRDRGTYEQYF
DNA: TGTGCCAGCAGCTACCGGGACAGGGGAACCTACGAGCAGTACTTC
D: TRBD1
J: TRBJ2-7
size: NA
V: TRBV7-9

CDR3: CASSIDRLYEQYF
DNA: TGTGCCAGTAGTATTGACAGACTCTACGAGCAGTACTTC
D: NA
J: TRBJ2-7
size: NA
V: TRBV19

CDR3: CASSFRGDENIQYF
DNA: TGTGCCAGCAGCTTTAGAGGGGACGAAAACATTCAGTACTTC
D: NA
J: TRBJ2-4
size: few
V: TRBV5-4

CDR3: CSVLDSSYNEQFF
DNA: TGCAGCGTCCTGGACAGCTCCTACAATGAGCAGTTCTTC
D: NA
J: TRBJ2-1
size: NA
V: TRBV29-1

CDR3: CAIRQGLERSEQYF
DNA: TGTGCCATCAGACAGGGTCTCGAAAGGTCCGAGCAGTACTTC
D: NA
J: TRBJ2-7
size: NA
V: TRBV10-3

CDR3: CSGLGLDNQETQYF
DNA: TGCAGCGGTCTGGGACTAGACAACCAAGAGACCCAGTACTTC
D: TRBD2
J: TRBJ2-5
size: few
V: TRBV29-1

CDR3: CASSSGAGTQPQHF
DNA: TGTGCCAGCAGCTCGGGGGCAGGGACCCAGCCCCAGCATTTT
D: NA
J: TRBJ1-5
size: NA
V: TRBV7-9

CDR3: CASSLMGYEQYF
DNA: TGTGCCAGCAGTTTAATGGGCTACGAGCAGTACTTC
D: NA
J: TRBJ2-7
size: few
V: TRBV27

CDR3: CAYLGSGGQETQYF
DNA: TGTGCCTACCTTGGCAGCGGGGGCCAAGAGACCCAGTACTTC
D: TRBD2
J: TRBJ2-5
size: once
V: TRBV30

CDR3: CASSPQAQETQYF
DNA: TGTGCCAGCAGTCCCCAAGCTCAAGAGACCCAGTACTTC
D: NA
J: TRBJ2-5
size: NA
V: TRBV27

CDR3: CASSIGNTEAFF
DNA: TGTGCCAGTAGTATAGGGAACACTGAAGCTTTCTTT
D: NA
J: TRBJ1-1
size: few
V: TRBV19

CDR3: CASSFPIGGSYEQYF
DNA: TGTGCCAGCAGCTTTCCCATCGGGGGTTCTTACGAGCAGTACTTC
D: NA
J: TRBJ2-7
size: few
V: TRBV7-9

CDR3: CASSYRNTEAFF
DNA: TGTGCCAGCAGTTACAGGAACACTGAAGCTTTCTTT
D: NA
J: TRBJ1-1
size: NA
V: TRBV6-5

CDR3: CASSQRHRPTQYF
DNA: TGTGCCAGCAGCCAACGGCACAGACCTACGCAGTATTTT
D: NA
J: TRBJ2-3
size: NA
V: TRBV14

CDR3: CASSLAARGGLDEQFF
DNA: TGTGCCAGCAGCTTGGCTGCCCGGGGGGGCCTTGATGAGCAGTTCTTC
D: TRBD2
J: TRBJ2-1
size: NA
V: TRBV5-4

CDR3: CSVEDREGWDYGYTF
DNA: TGCAGCGTTGAAGATCGAGAGGGATGGGACTATGGCTACACCTTC
D: NA
J: TRBJ1-2
size: NA
V: TRBV29-1

CDR3: CASSSTGAAGVEAFF
DNA: TGTGCCAGCAGTTCAACAGGGGCCGCGGGTGTGGAAGCTTTCTTT
D: TRBD1
J: TRBJ1-1
size: NA
V: TRBV6-5

CDR3: CASSLDHSTQYF
DNA: TGTGCCAGCAGCTTAGATCACAGCACGCAGTATTTT
D: NA
J: TRBJ2-3
size: NA
V: TRBV11-2

CDR3: CASSSTGGVTETQYF
DNA: TGTGCCAGCAGCTCCACCGGCGGGGTAACGGAGACCCAGTACTTC
D: NA
J: TRBJ2-5
size: NA
V: TRBV7-9

CDR3: CASTGTYNEQFF
DNA: TGCGCCAGCACAGGGACTTACAATGAGCAGTTCTTC
D: NA
J: TRBJ2-1
size: few
V: TRBV23-1

CDR3: CASLAGLDSPLHF
DNA: TGTGCCAGTCTGGCAGGCCTAGATTCACCCCTCCACTTT
D: NA
J: TRBJ1-6
size: once
V: TRBV2

CDR3: CASTSDGNEQFF
DNA: TGTGCCAGCACATCTGACGGCAATGAGCAGTTCTTC
D: NA
J: TRBJ2-1
size: NA
V: TRBV11-2